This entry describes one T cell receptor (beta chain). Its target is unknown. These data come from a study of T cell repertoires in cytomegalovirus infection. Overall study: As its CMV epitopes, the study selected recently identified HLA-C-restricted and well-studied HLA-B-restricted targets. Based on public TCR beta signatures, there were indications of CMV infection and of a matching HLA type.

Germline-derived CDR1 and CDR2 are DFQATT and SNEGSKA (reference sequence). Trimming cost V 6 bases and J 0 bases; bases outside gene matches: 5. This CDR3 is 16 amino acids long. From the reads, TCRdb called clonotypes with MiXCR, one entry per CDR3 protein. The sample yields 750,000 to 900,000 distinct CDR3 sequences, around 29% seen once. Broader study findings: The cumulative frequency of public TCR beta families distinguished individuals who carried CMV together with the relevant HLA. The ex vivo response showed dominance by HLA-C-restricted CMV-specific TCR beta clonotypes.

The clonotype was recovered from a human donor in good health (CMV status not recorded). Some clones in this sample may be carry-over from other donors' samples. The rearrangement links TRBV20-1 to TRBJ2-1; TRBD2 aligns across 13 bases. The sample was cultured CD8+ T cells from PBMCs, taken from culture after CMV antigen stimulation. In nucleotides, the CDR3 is TGCAGTGCCCTAGGACTAGCGGGGGCCTCCTACAATGAGCAGTTCTTC. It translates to CSALGLAGASYNEQFF.